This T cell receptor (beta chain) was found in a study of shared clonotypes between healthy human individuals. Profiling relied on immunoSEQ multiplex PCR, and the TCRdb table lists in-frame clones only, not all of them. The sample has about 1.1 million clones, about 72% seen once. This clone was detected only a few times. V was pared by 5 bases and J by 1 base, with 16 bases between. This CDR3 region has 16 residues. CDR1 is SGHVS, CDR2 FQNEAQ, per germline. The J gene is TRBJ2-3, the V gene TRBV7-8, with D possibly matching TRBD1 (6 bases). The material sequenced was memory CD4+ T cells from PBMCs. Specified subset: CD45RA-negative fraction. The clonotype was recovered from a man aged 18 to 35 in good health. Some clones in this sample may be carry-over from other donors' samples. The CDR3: CASSPQAGAGTDTQYF. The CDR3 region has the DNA TGTGCCAGCAGCCCCCAGGCAGGGGCGGGCACAGATACGCAGTATTTT. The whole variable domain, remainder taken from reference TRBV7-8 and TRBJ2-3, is GAGVSQSPRYKVAKRGQDVALRCDPISGHVSLFWYQQALGQGPEFLTYFQNEAQLDKSGLPSDRFFAERPEGSVSTLKIQRTQQEDSAVYLCASSPQAGAGTDTQYFGPGTRLTVL.